The following is a T cell receptor beta chain sequence with its context. Data came from immunoSEQ multiplex PCR; TCRdb stores just in-frame clones and leaves some out. The sample includes 170,000 or so clones, 75% to 85% of them seen just once. The data originate from a study of blood T cell repertoires in COVID-19. Study-wide background: The United States, Italy and Spain were the sources of the acute and convalescent COVID-19 samples. In each case, the material was cDNA or gDNA derived from T cells, B-cell-depleted T cells, or PBMCs.

Germline trimming cut 7 bases from V and 4 bases from J; bases unmatched to any gene: 8. This CDR3 is 14 amino acids long. In germline, CDR1 is LNHNV, CDR2 YYDKDF (reference sequence). Input material: peripheral blood. The clonotype comes from a human donor in a cohort sampled during active COVID-19. This chain joins TRBV15 and TRBJ2-5; 8 bases fit TRBD1. CDR3 nucleotides: TGTGCCACCACCCTAGACAGGGGAAGAGAGACCCAGTACTTC. Translation: CATTLDRGRETQYF.